Below, 19 T cell receptor beta chains from the same sample are listed, as sequenced in a study of T cell responses to AZD1222 COVID-19 vaccine. Assay: immunoSEQ multiplex PCR; the TCRdb copy retains only in-frame clones and omits some. This sample has approximately 100,000 clones; over 75% occur once, and the top ten carry about 15%. Sequences were derived from peripheral blood, sampled on day 0 of AZD1222 vaccination. These TCRs come from an adult in good health.

This clone has only one observation. The CDR3 spells CASSATGGNSPLHF. The CDR3 nucleotides read TGTGCCAGCAGCGCCACAGGGGGGAATTCACCCCTCCACTTT. The V call is TRBV7-9, the J call TRBJ1-6, with TRBD1 matching 8 bases. CDR1 and CDR2 (germline): SEHNR, FQNEAQ (reference sequence). This CDR3 has 14 residues. The J segment lost 7 bases and the V segment lost 5 bases, leaving 4 bases of the junction unmatched. The full variable domain, rest sourced from reference TRBV7-9 and TRBJ1-6, is DTGVSQNPRHKITKRGQNVTFRCDPISEHNRLYWYRQTLGQGPEFLTYFQNEAQLEKSRLLSDRFSAERPKGSFSTLEIQRTEQGDSAMYLCASSATGGNSPLHFGNGTRLTVT.

The chain has TRBV6-5 and TRBJ1-4; D not certain. V was clipped by 2 bases and J by 5 bases, with 9 bases between them. Germline V lookup: CDR1 MNHEY, CDR2 SVGAGI. CDR3 length: 14 amino acids. CDR3 coding DNA: TGTGCCAGCAGTTACAGGGTACCCAATGAAAAACTGTTTTTT. Translated, it gives CASSYRVPNEKLFF.

The chain recombines TRBV7-8 with TRBJ1-2; weak D call: TRBD1 (5 bases). The CDR3 is 16 residues long. Germline V gene sequence: CDR1 SGHVS, CDR2 FQNEAQ. V lost 1 base to trimming and J lost 4 bases, with 16 bases between them. The CDR3 bases are TGTGCCAGCAGCTTAGTGGCCCCAGGGTACACCTATGGCTACACCTTC. This translates into CASSLVAPGYTYGYTF.

In its sample, this clone was seen once. This chain links TRBV19 with TRBJ2-4, with 7 bases matching TRBD2. Germline V CDR1 and CDR2: LNHDA, SQIVND (reference sequence). The CDR3 extends over 14 amino acids. V gave up 3 bases and J gave up 10 bases; unmatched junction bases: 9. The DNA of the CDR3 is TGTGCCAGTAGTATCTCCGGGAGGCCTGGAATTCAGTACTTC. This gives the protein CASSISGRPGIQYF. Based on the CDR3 plus reference TRBV19 and TRBJ2-4, the full variable domain is DGGITQSPKYLFRKEGQNVTLSCEQNLNHDAMYWYRQDPGQGLRLIYYSQIVNDFQKGDIAEGYSVSREKKESFPLTVTSAQKNPTAFYLCASSISGRPGIQYFGAGTRLSVL.

The chain couples TRBV18 to TRBJ2-5; D unclear. The V end was cut by 0 bases, the J end by 5 bases, with 7 bases between. This CDR3 is built from 13 residues. Per the germline V gene, CDR1 is KGHSH and CDR2 is LQKENI. The CDR3 here is CASSPPNEETQYF. The CDR3, as DNA: TGTGCCAGCTCACCACCGAACGAGGAGACCCAGTACTTC. The variable domain in full, completed from reference TRBV18 and TRBJ2-5, reads NAGVMQNPRHLVRRRGQEARLRCSPMKGHSHVYWYRQLPEEGLKFMVYLQKENIIDESGMPKERFSAEFPKEGPSILRIQQVVRGDSAAYFCASSPPNEETQYFGPGTRLLVL.

This rearrangement joins TRBV10-3 to TRBJ2-6; TRBD1 matches at 9 bases. CDR1 and CDR2 from the germline V gene are ENHRY and SYGVKD. The CDR3 covers 17 residues. Trimming took 4 bases from V and 8 from J; bases not matched to a gene: 12. The CDR3 sequence is CAISGTGDSPVTNVLTF. CDR3 sequence (DNA): TGTGCCATCAGTGGGACAGGGGATTCCCCTGTGACCAACGTCCTGACTTTC.

CDR3 DNA: TGTGCCATCAGTGAGGCACGCGGCTACACCTTC. Its protein product is CAISEARGYTF. The chain carries TRBV10-3 and TRBJ1-2; no clear D. The germline V gene encodes CDR1 ENHRY and CDR2 SYGVKD. The CDR3 is 11 residues long. With 2 bases removed from V and 8 bases from J, the gap between germline ends came to 6 bases.

This chain links TRBV30 with TRBJ1-2; D is unresolved. The CDR3 consists of 13 residues. The ends were cut back, 0 bases at V and 3 bases at J, with 8 bases in the middle. Germline CDR1 and CDR2: GTSNPN and SVGIG (reference sequence). CDR3 residues: CAWSVQGYYGYTF. CDR3 nucleotides: TGTGCCTGGAGTGTACAAGGTTACTATGGCTACACCTTC.

The CDR3 loop is CASSFGTDHYNEQFF. DNA of the CDR3: TGTGCCAGCAGCTTTGGGACAGACCATTACAATGAGCAGTTCTTC. The chain combines TRBV9 with TRBJ2-1; 7 bases agree with TRBD1. The V gene's germline CDR1 is SGDLS and CDR2 YYNGEE. V gave up 4 bases and J gave up 4 bases; unmatched junction bases: 8. The CDR3 sequence is 15 residues long.

This chain uses TRBV7-9 with TRBJ2-7; D may match TRBD1 or TRBD2 (5 bases each). V lost 5 bases and J lost 4, with 9 bases in between. The CDR3 is made up of 12 amino acids. Germline loops: CDR1 SEHNR, CDR2 FQNEAQ (reference sequence). The CDR3 nucleotides are TGTGCCAGCAGCCGGGGCGATTACGAGCAGTACTTC. Amino acid sequence: CASSRGDYEQYF.

This clone was counted between two and nine times. The chain is built from TRBV12-3 or TRBV12-4 and TRBJ1-6; D remains unclear. The ends were cut back, 5 bases at V and 8 bases at J, with 7 bases in the middle. The CDR3 runs 12 residues. CDR3 sequence reads: CASSRSDSPLHF. The CDR3 DNA reads TGTGCCAGCAGTCGGTCGGATTCACCCCTCCACTTT.

This chain connects TRBV5-1 to TRBJ2-2; 9 bases match TRBD2. The J segment lost 2 bases and the V segment lost 5 bases, leaving 4 bases of the junction unmatched. Germline loops: CDR1 SGHRS, CDR2 YFSETQ. CDR3 length: 15 residues. CDR3 coding DNA: TGCGCCAGCAGGGCTAGCGGGATCAACACCGGGGAGCTGTTTTTT. It translates to CASRASGINTGELFF.

The V gene is TRBV6-4, the J gene TRBJ1-2; a possible D gene is TRBD1 (5 bases). The length of the CDR3 is 13 residues. V lost 2 bases and J 10 bases, leaving 14 bases between the germline ends. CDR1 MRHNA and CDR2 SNTAGT come from the germline V gene. The chain's CDR3 is CASSDEGRRAYTF. The CDR3 DNA reads TGTGCCAGCAGTGACGAGGGGCGCAGAGCCTACACCTTC.

This clone occurred once. The chain is built from TRBV3-1 (or the pseudogene TRBV3-2) and TRBJ2-4, with D uncertain. The CDR3 is 14 amino acids. V lost 0 bases, J lost 7 bases, and 10 bases lay in between. CDR1 is LGHDT, CDR2 YNNKEL, per germline (reference sequence). CDR3 region: CASSQDAVANIQYF. The CDR3 coding sequence is TGTGCCAGCAGCCAAGATGCGGTTGCGAACATTCAGTACTTC.

The chain employs TRBV9 and TRBJ1-2; TRBD1 matches at 9 bases. The CDR3 totals 13 residues. The germline V gene has CDR1 SGDLS and CDR2 YYNGEE. V was pared by 3 bases and J by 5 bases, with 2 bases of the junction left unmatched. CDR3 nucleotide sequence: TGTGCCAGCAGCGGGGACAGGGCTTATGGCTACACCTTC. Protein: CASSGDRAYGYTF.

This clone was seen only once. This chain connects TRBV5-4 to TRBJ2-2; 7 nucleotides line up with TRBD1. CDR3 length: 16 amino acids. V gave up 4 bases and J gave up 0 bases; unmatched junction bases: 6. Per germline, CDR1 SGHNT and CDR2 YYREEE (reference sequence). The CDR3 loop reads CASSIGQDANTGELFF. Written as DNA, the CDR3 is TGTGCCAGCAGCATTGGACAGGACGCGAACACCGGGGAGCTGTTTTTT.

The chain uses TRBV11-2 and TRBJ1-3, with D tentatively TRBD1 (5 bases). Per the germline V gene, CDR1 is SGHAT and CDR2 is FQNNGV. The CDR3 extends over 17 amino acids. The V end was cut by 4 bases, the J end by 2 bases, with 18 bases between. DNA for the CDR3: TGTGCCAGCAGCTCCTCCGGAGGGGTTGGGACTGGAAACACCATATATTTT. Translated: CASSSSGGVGTGNTIYF.

The V and J genes are TRBV15 and TRBJ1-1; D is unresolved. Deletions cut 0 bases from V and 4 bases from J, with 9 bases between. This CDR3 has 14 residues. CDR1 LNHNV and CDR2 YYDKDF come from the germline V gene (reference sequence). CDR3 region: CATSRDQRGTEAFF. The CDR3 DNA sequence: TGTGCCACCAGCAGAGATCAGCGGGGCACTGAAGCTTTCTTT.

Details on this clone: Other DNA variants within this sample encode the same CDR3. The chain employs TRBV7-9 and TRBJ2-7; D unclear. The CDR3 has 11 residues. Germline CDR1 reads SEHNR; CDR2 reads FQNEAQ (reference sequence). The V end lost 1 base, the J end lost 4 bases, and 2 bases lay between the germline ends. CDR3 DNA sequence: TGTGCCAGCAGCTTAGAATACGAGCAGTACTTC. Translating it yields CASSLEYEQYF.